These 6 T cell receptor beta chains were sequenced from one sample in a study of blood T cell repertoires in COVID-19. TCRdb's table, derived via immunoSEQ multiplex PCR, lists solely in-frame clones and lacks some. The sample lists approximately 70,000 clones; 75% to 85% were seen once. What was sequenced was peripheral blood. These receptors were collected from a man aged 70 or older who had recovered from COVID-19.

The CDR3 DNA reads TGTGCCAGCTCACCACCGGGACAGGGGTACTACGAGCAGTACTTC. This translates into CASSPPGQGYYEQYF. The V and J genes are TRBV18 and TRBJ2-7, with 10 positions matching TRBD1. Germline loops: CDR1 KGHSH, CDR2 LQKENI. There are 15 residues in the CDR3. Losses at the gene ends were 0 bases for V and 3 bases for J; bases not matched to a gene: 2. The full variable domain, its missing parts supplied by reference TRBV18 and TRBJ2-7, is NAGVMQNPRHLVRRRGQEARLRCSPMKGHSHVYWYRQLPEEGLKFMVYLQKENIIDESGMPKERFSAEFPKEGPSILRIQQVVRGDSAAYFCASSPPGQGYYEQYFGPGTRLTVT.

This chain uses TRBV9 with TRBJ1-6, with D possibly matching TRBD1 (5 bases). Trimming took off 3 bases at V and 6 bases at J, with 13 bases between the two ends. This CDR3 comprises 15 residues. Germline assignment: CDR1 SGDLS and CDR2 YYNGEE. Here the CDR3 DNA reads TGTGCCAGCAGCGCACAAGGGGATCCTAATTCACCCCTCCACTTT. Its protein is CASSAQGDPNSPLHF.

This chain links TRBV11-3 with TRBJ1-1; D unclear. Trimming removed 5 bases at V and 4 bases at J, with 14 bases between. Germline V gene data show CDR1 as SGHNT and CDR2 as YENEEA. This CDR3 has 14 amino acids. The CDR3 spells CASSLNAGSTEAFF. The CDR3 nucleotides read TGTGCCAGCAGCCTTAACGCGGGGTCCACTGAAGCTTTCTTT.

The rearrangement uses TRBV25-1 and TRBJ2-5; TRBD1 agrees at 8 bases. Germline CDR1 reads MGHDK; CDR2 reads SYGVNS. The CDR3 has 14 amino acids. After removal of 3 bases from V and 4 bases from J, the junction contained 4 bases not matched to a gene. CDR3 protein: CASSDRTGLETQYF. In DNA, the CDR3 is TGTGCCAGCAGTGACCGGACAGGGTTAGAGACCCAGTACTTC. The full variable domain, rest sourced from reference TRBV25-1 and TRBJ2-5, is EADIYQTPRYLVIGTGKKITLECSQTMGHDKMYWYQQDPGMELHLIHYSYGVNSTEKGDLSSESTVSRIRTEHFPLTLESARPSHTSQYLCASSDRTGLETQYFGPGTRLLVL.

In DNA, the CDR3 is TGTGCCAGCAGTTACCCCCGGGGACAGGGGTACACTGAAGCTTTCTTT. Translated, it gives CASSYPRGQGYTEAFF. The V and J genes are TRBV6-6 and TRBJ1-1, with 10 bases fitting TRBD1. CDR1 is MNHNY and CDR2 is SVGAGI in the germline V gene (reference sequence). The J segment lost 3 bases and the V segment lost 2 bases, leaving 6 bases of the junction unmatched. CDR3 length: 16 residues.

The J gene is TRBJ2-7, the V gene TRBV7-2; 7 bases agree with TRBD1. The J segment lost 4 bases and the V segment lost 5 bases, leaving 17 bases of the junction unmatched. The CDR3 contains 17 residues. Germline V gene sequence: CDR1 SGHTA, CDR2 FQGNSA. CDR3 sequence: CASSHLNRDRHRYEQYF. CDR3 bases: TGTGCCAGCAGCCATCTGAACCGGGACAGACATAGGTACGAGCAGTACTTC.